Listed below are T cell receptor beta chains from one sample, sequenced in a study of cytomegalovirus exposure and HLA in healthy donors. Assay: immunoSEQ multiplex PCR; the TCRdb copy retains only in-frame clones and omits some. Here the sample spans roughly 190,000 clones, roughly 80% being singletons. The sample comprised PBMCs. The source is a woman aged 18-30 years in good health and CMV-seronegative. Both conserved end residues are part of each CDR3.

v_gene	j_gene	CDR3aa
TRBV4-2	TRBJ2-3	CASSQDIPGGTDTQYF
TRBV9	TRBJ2-2	CASSAIGRGQGSGELFF
TRBV2	TRBJ1-2	CASSVGFGYGYTF
TRBV28	TRBJ2-7	CASGPAPGQGMAYEQYF
TRBV28	TRBJ2-4	CASKAGGGSPKNIQYF
TRBV6-1	TRBJ1-5	CASSQGTPYSNQPQHF
TRBV19	TRBJ2-3	CASSMELAGGGNTQYF
TRBV27	TRBJ1-3	CASSLRTGFSGNTIYF
TRBV19	TRBJ1-5	CFLGRQPQHF
TRBV5-1	TRBJ2-1	CASSFGASGGPSHNEQFF
TRBV19	TRBJ1-2	CASSMGLNYGYTF
TRBV5-1	TRBJ1-1	CASSVDMYTEAFF
TRBV7-2	TRBJ1-1	CASSQDRGLRAFF
TRBV9	TRBJ1-1	CASSVGQTNTEAFF
TRBV5-1	TRBJ2-5	CASSLYLAGVRETQYF
TRBV5-1	TRBJ1-1	CASSSQGQNTEAFF
TRBV4-1	TRBJ2-1	CASSQTGLSYNEQFF
TRBV5-6	TRBJ2-6	CASSPPGGKESSGANVLTF
TRBV5-1	TRBJ1-4	CASSSTGGNEKLFF
TRBV7-8	TRBJ2-7	CASSQGLAGIISYEQYF
TRBV19	TRBJ1-5	CASSGGQGNQPQHF
TRBV9	TRBJ2-2	CASSGSSGTNTGELFF
TRBV15	TRBJ2-2	CATSREKAAGVSTGELFF
TRBV27	TRBJ2-7	CASKTSGASSYEQYF
TRBV7-2	TRBJ2-7	CASSSDTSSYEQYF
TRBV13	TRBJ1-3	CASSVGQVNTIYF
TRBV9	TRBJ2-6	CASSVVPGGLSGANVLTF
TRBV2	TRBJ1-4	CATRTVPTNEKLFF
TRBV28	TRBJ1-2	CASSFSQGSGYTF
TRBV5-4	TRBJ1-6	CASSSSSNSPLHF
TRBV28	TRBJ2-2	CASRAGGGNTGELFF
TRBV25-1	TRBJ1-3	CASSDLDRVSGNTIYF
TRBV5-6	TRBJ1-3	CASAGSSFSGNTIYF
TRBV5-1	TRBJ1-6	CASSNGQDSSYNSPLHF
TRBV7-3	TRBJ2-3	CASSSTGTDTQYF
TRBV15	TRBJ2-6	CATSRDPFSGANVLTF
TRBV6-6	TRBJ1-1	CASRQQGMNTEAFF